Each of the 24 T cell receptor beta chains below was sequenced from the same sample in a study of cytomegalovirus exposure and HLA in healthy donors. 60 Vbeta and 13 Jbeta primers were used in PCR. Profiled with immunoSEQ multiplex PCR; TCRdb holds only in-frame clones, not every one. The table shows approximately 120,000 clones, with around two thirds occurring only once. The sequenced sample consisted of PBMCs. The receptors originated from a man aged 55 to 70 in good health and CMV-seropositive.

The chain is built from TRBV7-2 and TRBJ2-2; D might be TRBD1 (6 bases). This CDR3 spans 16 amino acids. CDR1 SGHTA and CDR2 FQGNSA come from the germline V gene. V lost 5 bases and J lost 7, with 20 bases in between. CDR3 nucleotide sequence: TGTGCCAGCAGCCCCCTAAGCACAGGGAGTGTCGGGGAGCTGTTTTTT. Translated: CASSPLSTGSVGELFF.

V and J are TRBV7-9 and TRBJ1-1, with D hard to call. Trimming took off 2 bases at V and 5 bases at J, with 15 bases between the two ends. The CDR3 runs to 15 residues. Germline values: CDR1 SEHNR, CDR2 FQNEAQ (reference sequence). The CDR3 DNA reads as TGTGCCAGCAGCTTACCCTGGGGAGATGTTACTGAAGCTTTCTTT. This encodes CASSLPWGDVTEAFF. Full variable domain (remainder filled in from reference TRBV7-9 and TRBJ1-1): DTGVSQNPRHKITKRGQNVTFRCDPISEHNRLYWYRQTLGQGPEFLTYFQNEAQLEKSRLLSDRFSAERPKGSFSTLEIQRTEQGDSAMYLCASSLPWGDVTEAFFGQGTRLTVV.

The chain links TRBV5-1 to TRBJ2-1, with TRBD2 identical over 8 bases. This CDR3 is built from 16 residues. CDR1 is SGHRS and CDR2 is YFSETQ in the germline V gene. V shed 0 bases and J 6 bases; nucleotides not matched to a gene: 8. The CDR3 here is CASSLERGGSLNEQFF. The CDR3 DNA reads TGCGCCAGCAGCTTGGAACGGGGGGGGAGTCTCAATGAGCAGTTCTTC.

The V call is TRBV5-1, the J call TRBJ1-1; D not resolved. Germline CDR1 SGHRS, CDR2 YFSETQ. V lost 4 bases and J lost 0, with 10 bases in between. The CDR3 has 14 amino acids. CDR3 protein: CASSARLVNTEAFF. Here the CDR3 DNA reads TGCGCCAGCAGCGCTAGGTTGGTGAACACTGAAGCTTTCTTT.

There are a few counts of this clone. This chain links TRBV28 with TRBJ1-1; 7 bases are a match to TRBD1. Losses at the gene ends were 3 bases for V and 9 bases for J; bases not matched to a gene: 4. The CDR3 totals 12 residues. Germline V gene sequence: CDR1 MDHEN, CDR2 SYDVKM. CDR3 DNA: TGTGCCAGCAGTTTCGGACAGGCCAAAGCTTTCTTT. Its translation is CASSFGQAKAFF.

The chain links TRBV30 to TRBJ1-1; D is possibly TRBD1 (6 bases). Per the germline V gene, CDR1 is GTSNPN and CDR2 is SVGIG (reference sequence). Trimming stripped 3 bases from V and 3 bases from J, with 11 bases between. The CDR3 has 13 amino acids. CDR3 sequence (DNA): TGTGCCTGGAGCCGAGGGGGGGACACTGAAGCTTTCTTT. Its protein is CAWSRGGDTEAFF.

This clone was recorded a few times. V and J are TRBV5-1 and TRBJ2-2; TRBD1 might be the D (5 bases). The germline V gene encodes CDR1 SGHRS and CDR2 YFSETQ. The CDR3 spans 14 residues. V dropped 7 bases and J dropped 0 bases, with 10 bases sitting between them. In DNA, the CDR3 is TGCGCCAGCCAGACAGCCCCGAACACCGGGGAGCTGTTTTTT. Translated, it gives CASQTAPNTGELFF.

The CDR3 region has the DNA TGCAGCGTTGAAGGGACAGCATTACAAGAGACCCAGTACTTC. Amino acids: CSVEGTALQETQYF. The V call is TRBV29-1, the J call TRBJ2-5; possible D gene TRBD1, 6 bases. This CDR3 contains 14 residues. Germline CDR1 reads SQVTM; CDR2 reads ANQGSEA. The ends were cut back, 1 base at V and 2 bases at J, with 11 bases in the middle.

This chain connects TRBV10-3 to TRBJ2-3, with D perhaps TRBD1 (6 bases). The CDR3 has 14 amino acids. Trimming stripped 5 bases from V and 2 bases from J, with 11 bases between. CDR1 and CDR2 (germline): ENHRY, SYGVKD. CDR3 DNA: TGTGCCATCAGTTTCCAGGGGTCCACAGATACGCAGTATTTT. Its protein is CAISFQGSTDTQYF.

The genes are TRBV5-1 and TRBJ2-5; 7 nucleotides align to TRBD2. Germline CDR1 SGHRS, CDR2 YFSETQ. J was trimmed by 0 bases and V by 7 bases; bases with no gene match: 6. There are 14 residues in the CDR3. CDR3 sequence reads: CASGEGRYQETQYF. The CDR3 bases are TGCGCCAGCGGGGAGGGTCGGTACCAAGAGACCCAGTACTTC.

The chain uses TRBV7-9 and TRBJ2-2, with D possibly TRBD1 on 5 matching bases. V was cut by 1 base and J by 4 bases, with 10 bases left in between. Germline V gene lookup returns CDR1 SEHNR and CDR2 FQNEAQ (reference sequence). The CDR3 length is 15 residues. The CDR3 here is CASSLVGAITGELFF. In nucleotides, the CDR3 is TGTGCCAGCAGCTTAGTAGGGGCCATCACCGGGGAGCTGTTTTTT.

This chain uses TRBV5-1 with TRBJ2-5; tentative D call: TRBD2 (6 bases). Trimming removed 3 bases from V and 2 bases from J, with 8 bases in between. Per germline, CDR1 SGHRS and CDR2 YFSETQ. The CDR3 has 13 amino acids. In DNA form, the CDR3 reads TGCGCCAGCAGCTCCCGGGGGCAAGAGACCCAGTACTTC. Translating it yields CASSSRGQETQYF.

This chain connects TRBV5-4 to TRBJ2-2; D unclear. The V gene's germline CDR1 is SGHNT and CDR2 YYREEE (reference sequence). Trimming pared 0 bases from V and 3 bases from J, leaving 9 bases between. This CDR3 comprises 15 residues. The chain's CDR3 is CASSLGARYTGELFF. The CDR3 DNA follows: TGTGCCAGCAGCTTGGGGGCTCGATACACCGGGGAGCTGTTTTTT.

This clone was seen only a few times. V and J are TRBV14 and TRBJ1-5; possibly TRBD1 for D (5 bases). Germline CDR1 SGHDN, CDR2 FVKESK. Between the trimmed V and J ends, which lost 1 base and 9 bases, there was a span of 10 bases. The CDR3 spans 13 residues. CDR3 amino acids: CASSQGPGLPQHF. The CDR3 DNA follows: TGTGCCAGCAGCCAAGGTCCAGGGCTGCCCCAGCATTTT. The full variable domain, rest sourced from reference TRBV14 and TRBJ1-5, is EAGVTQFPSHSVIEKGQTVTLRCDPISGHDNLYWYRRVMGKEIKFLLHFVKESKQDESGMPNNRFLAERTGGTYSTLKVQPAELEDSGVYFCASSQGPGLPQHFGDGTRLSIL.

The V gene is TRBV7-8, the J gene TRBJ1-2; D uncertain. Germline loops: CDR1 SGHVS, CDR2 FQNEAQ. Trimming removed 3 bases at V and 6 bases at J, with 8 bases between. The CDR3 runs to 12 residues. The CDR3 DNA sequence: TGTGCCAGCAGCTTTGGGAGGGATGGCTACACCTTC. As protein: CASSFGRDGYTF.

The CDR3 here is CASSPSAGNTEAFF. DNA for the CDR3: TGTGCCAGCTCACCTTCCGCGGGGAACACTGAAGCTTTCTTT. V usage is TRBV18 and J usage is TRBJ1-1; D is ambiguous. V gave up 3 bases and J gave up 1 base, with 9 bases separating them. The CDR3 totals 14 residues. CDR1 and CDR2 from the germline V gene are KGHSH and LQKENI. Drawing the rest from reference TRBV18 and TRBJ1-1, the complete variable domain is NAGVMQNPRHLVRRRGQEARLRCSPMKGHSHVYWYRQLPEEGLKFMVYLQKENIIDESGMPKERFSAEFPKEGPSILRIQQVVRGDSAAYFCASSPSAGNTEAFFGQGTRLTVV.

The chain is built from TRBV10-3 and TRBJ1-2; no clear D gene. Deletions cut 8 bases from V and 6 bases from J, with 13 bases between. CDR3 size: 12 residues. The V gene's germline CDR1 is ENHRY and CDR2 SYGVKD. The CDR3: CAIHRQNDGYTF. CDR3 in DNA: TGTGCCATCCACCGTCAGAACGATGGCTACACCTTC.

V and J are TRBV5-1 and TRBJ2-3; D not resolved. The CDR3 loop spans 13 amino acids. The V gene lost 2 bases and the J gene lost 6 bases, with 10 bases spanning the gap. CDR1 and CDR2 from the germline V gene are SGHRS and YFSETQ. In DNA form, the CDR3 reads TGCGCCAGCAGCTTAAACTTTCGGGATACGCAGTATTTT. Translating it yields CASSLNFRDTQYF.

This clone occurred a few times. V gene TRBV27 combines with J gene TRBJ1-6; no clear D. V was cut by 7 bases and J by 8 bases, with 18 bases left in between. Germline V gene lookup returns CDR1 MNHEY and CDR2 SMNVEV (reference sequence). The CDR3 spans 15 residues. In DNA, the CDR3 is TGTGCCAGCACACCAGATGGAGATTTTGATTCACCCCTCCACTTT. Its translation is CASTPDGDFDSPLHF.

In the case of this clone: Other nucleotide sequences in the sample specify the same CDR3. The chain combines TRBV15 with TRBJ1-1; D ambiguous. The germline gives CDR1 LNHNV, CDR2 YYDKDF (reference sequence). V lost 0 bases and J lost 2, with 4 bases in between. The CDR3 is 13 amino acids. The CDR3: CATSRDPNTEAFF. In DNA, the CDR3 is TGTGCCACCAGCAGAGACCCTAACACTGAAGCTTTCTTT.

V gene TRBV2 combines with J gene TRBJ1-4; D not resolved. The CDR3 has 13 amino acids. V lost 4 bases, J lost 7 bases, and 10 bases lay in between. The germline V gene encodes CDR1 SNHLY and CDR2 FYNNEI. The CDR3 DNA follows: TGTGCCAGCAGTGCCACGGGGATTGAAAAACTGTTTTTT. It is translated as CASSATGIEKLFF.

The chain recombines TRBV5-1 with TRBJ2-7; no firm D call. Germline CDR1 reads SGHRS; CDR2 reads YFSETQ. The germline V and J ends were trimmed by 0 bases and 2 bases, with 12 bases remaining between them. The CDR3 is made up of 15 amino acids. DNA of the CDR3: TGCGCCAGCAGCTTGGACCCCGACAAGACCTACGAGCAGTACTTC. Amino acid sequence: CASSLDPDKTYEQYF.

This clone was observed a single time. The chain is built from TRBV19 and TRBJ2-1; 10 bases fit TRBD2. There are 15 residues in the CDR3. The V segment lost 3 bases and the J segment 9 bases; nucleotides outside the gene matches: 8. Germline CDR1 reads LNHDA; CDR2 reads SQIVND (reference sequence). As DNA, the CDR3 is TGTGCCAGTAGTATCGATAGCGGGGGGCTCAGTGAGCAGTTCTTC. Translating it yields CASSIDSGGLSEQFF.

The chain carries TRBV9 and TRBJ2-2; D is ambiguous. The germline V and J ends were trimmed by 4 bases and 6 bases, with 16 bases remaining between them. The CDR3 consists of 15 residues. In germline, CDR1 is SGDLS, CDR2 YYNGEE. The CDR3 region is CASSPSSIEAGELFF. For the CDR3, the DNA is TGTGCCAGCAGCCCCAGTTCGATTGAGGCCGGGGAGCTGTTTTTT.